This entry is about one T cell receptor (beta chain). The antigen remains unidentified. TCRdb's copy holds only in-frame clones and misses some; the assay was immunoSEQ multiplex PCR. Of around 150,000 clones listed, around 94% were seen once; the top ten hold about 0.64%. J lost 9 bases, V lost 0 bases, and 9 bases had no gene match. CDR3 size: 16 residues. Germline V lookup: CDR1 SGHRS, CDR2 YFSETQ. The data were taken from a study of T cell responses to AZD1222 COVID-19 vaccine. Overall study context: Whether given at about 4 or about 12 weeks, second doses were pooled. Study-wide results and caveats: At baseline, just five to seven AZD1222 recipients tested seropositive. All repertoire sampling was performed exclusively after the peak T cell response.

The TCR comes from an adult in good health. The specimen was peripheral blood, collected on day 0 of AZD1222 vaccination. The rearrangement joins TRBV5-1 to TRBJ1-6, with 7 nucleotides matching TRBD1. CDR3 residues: CASSLVGGGYGSPLHF. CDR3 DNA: TGCGCCAGCAGCTTGGTAGGAGGGGGCTATGGTTCACCCCTCCACTTT.